A single sample gave rise to the 20 T cell receptor beta chains below, sequenced in a study of post-analysis software for immune sequencing data. No antigen is known for these receptors. Overall study findings and caveats: Patients used about 5 TRBV segments, including TRBV5-6, TRBV5-1 and TRBV20-1, more often than controls.

Libraries were made from TCR beta cDNA, and they carried unique molecular identifiers. TCRdb re-called the PCR reads with MiXCR, one entry per CDR3 protein. The sample contains around 770,000 distinct CDR3 sequences, just over 45% of which appear only once. Sequenced input: blood. All receptors come from a girl aged 10 to 17 with multiple sclerosis.

The rearrangement uses TRBV7-6 and TRBJ2-4; possible D gene TRBD2, 6 bases. The J call is doubtful: the DNA matches TRBJ2-7 better. CDR1 and CDR2 from the germline V gene are SGHVS and FNYEAQ. This CDR3 spans 15 amino acids. CDR3 sequence reads: CASSLGGGNTYEQYF. CDR3 DNA: TGTGCCAGCAGCTTAGGAGGCGGGAATACCTACGAGCAGTACTTC.

The chain uses TRBV7-2 and TRBJ2-1; D uncertain. V dropped 7 bases and J dropped 9 bases, with 16 bases sitting between them. CDR3 size: 13 residues. CDR1 and CDR2 from the germline V gene are SGHTA and FQGNSA. This CDR3 reads CASTSSSQAEQFF. The CDR3, as DNA: TGTGCCAGCACATCATCCTCTCAGGCTGAGCAGTTCTTC.

The chain is built from TRBV6-2 or TRBV6-3 and TRBJ1-5; TRBD1 might be the D (5 bases). Trimming took off 0 bases at V and 9 bases at J, with 12 bases between the two ends. From germline, CDR1 is MNHEY and CDR2 SVGEGT. The CDR3 loop spans 14 amino acids. The chain's CDR3 is CASSYSIEGLPQHF. CDR3 nucleotides: TGTGCCAGCAGTTACTCGATAGAGGGGCTGCCCCAGCATTTT.

The chain employs TRBV27 and TRBJ2-4; unclear D gene. TRBJ2-7 explains the end of the DNA better; the J call may be wrong. Germline assignment: CDR1 MNHEY and CDR2 SMNVEV (reference sequence). The CDR3 totals 15 residues. The CDR3 DNA reads TGTGCCAGCCGAGGTGGCAGGTTCGATTCCTACGAGCAGTACTTC. Protein product: CASRGGRFDSYEQYF.

This chain joins TRBV9 and TRBJ2-1; 12 nucleotides match TRBD2. V trimming: 3 bases; J trimming: 8 bases; junction bases outside the gene matches: 9. Germline CDR1 reads SGDLS; CDR2 reads YYNGEE. The CDR3 loop spans 16 amino acids. CDR3 loop: CASSASGTSGLDEQFF. Written as DNA, the CDR3 is TGTGCCAGCAGCGCTTCCGGGACTAGCGGGTTGGATGAGCAGTTCTTC.

The table lists this clonotype with a few counts. This chain uses TRBV3-1 with TRBJ2-7, with D perhaps given as TRBD1 or TRBD2 (5 bases each). Germline loops: CDR1 LGHDT, CDR2 YNNKEL (reference sequence). V was shortened by 3 bases and J by 3 bases, with 15 bases between the two germline ends. The CDR3 has 15 amino acids. The chain's CDR3 is CASSHFGTKDYEQYF. CDR3 bases: TGTGCCAGCAGCCATTTCGGGACCAAGGACTACGAGCAGTACTTC.

This clonotype has more than one count but fewer than ten. This chain joins TRBV5-1 and TRBJ2-5; weak D call: TRBD1 (6 bases). CDR1 and CDR2 from the germline V gene are SGHRS and YFSETQ. This CDR3 comprises 14 residues. Trimming shortened V by 2 bases and J by 1 base, and 9 bases separated the two germline ends. The CDR3 sequence: CASSFSRGQETQYF. For the CDR3, the DNA is TGCGCCAGCAGCTTTAGCAGGGGCCAAGAGACCCAGTACTTC.

This clonotype was seen a single time. V gene TRBV12-3 or TRBV12-4 combines with J gene TRBJ1-5; D might be TRBD1 (6 bases). CDR3 size: 15 residues. Deletions cut 8 bases from V and 4 bases from J, with 18 bases between. DNA of the CDR3: TGTGCCAGCGCCCCCGGGACAAACTCGAATCAGCCCCAGCATTTT. Translating gives CASAPGTNSNQPQHF.

This clonotype has more than one count but fewer than ten. The chain uses TRBV12-3 or TRBV12-4 and TRBJ1-1; no clear D gene. V shed 2 bases and J shed 0 bases, with 4 bases lying between them. CDR3 length: 13 amino acids. The chain's CDR3 is CASSLHMNTEAFF. CDR3 DNA: TGTGCCAGCAGTTTACATATGAACACTGAAGCTTTCTTT.

This clonotype occurred a few times. V and J are TRBV7-2 and TRBJ2-3, with 7 bases matching TRBD1. The CDR3 has 14 residues. The germline gives CDR1 SGHTA, CDR2 FQGNSA. Trimming took 5 bases from V and 4 from J; bases not matched to a gene: 6. The chain's CDR3 is CASSPTGVPDTQYF. Written as DNA, the CDR3 is TGTGCCAGCAGCCCCACAGGGGTCCCAGATACGCAGTATTTT.

The V and J genes are TRBV30 and TRBJ2-1, with 8 bases matching TRBD2. The CDR3 spans 14 residues. After removal of 0 bases from V and 7 bases from J, the junction contained 5 bases not matched to a gene. CDR1 is GTSNPN, CDR2 SVGIG, per germline (reference sequence). The chain's CDR3 is CAWSVLAGGNEQFF. CDR3 nucleotides: TGTGCCTGGAGTGTTCTGGCGGGAGGAAATGAGCAGTTCTTC.

The chain is built from TRBV3-1 and TRBJ1-2; D is uncertain. This CDR3 has 11 amino acids. Trimming shortened V by 1 base and J by 6 bases, and 3 bases separated the two germline ends. Germline V gives CDR1 LGHDT, CDR2 YNNKEL (reference sequence). The CDR3 loop is CASSQAHGYTF. The CDR3 DNA sequence: TGTGCCAGCAGCCAAGCCCATGGCTACACCTTC.

As regards this clonotype: The DNA is omitted, as the CDR3 cannot be located on it reliably, and the CDR3 follows TCRdb's listing. The chain recombines TRBV7-2 with TRBJ2-5; the table's D call of TRBD1 was not tested on the DNA. Germline values: CDR1 SGHTA, CDR2 FQGNSA. The CDR3 length equals 16 residues, ends included. The chain's CDR3 is CASSLFTGGYTFEQYF.

The chain couples TRBV7-2 to TRBJ2-1; 10 bases are a match to TRBD1. V dropped 5 bases and J dropped 11; count of bases not matched to a gene: 15. Per germline, CDR1 SGHTA and CDR2 FQGNSA. This CDR3 spans 16 amino acids. CDR3 protein: CASSGKTGTGDVKQFF. The CDR3 DNA sequence: TGTGCCAGCAGCGGGAAGACCGGGACAGGGGACGTTAAGCAGTTCTTC.

There are a few counts of this clonotype. The chain uses TRBV7-9 and TRBJ2-1; 8 positions match TRBD2. The ends lost 2 bases at V and 3 bases at J; junction bases unmatched: 3. The CDR3 consists of 15 residues. Germline assignment: CDR1 SEHNR and CDR2 FQNEAQ (reference sequence). This CDR3 reads CASSLKGLVYNEQFF. Written as DNA, the CDR3 is TGTGCCAGCAGCTTAAAGGGACTAGTCTACAATGAGCAGTTCTTC.

This clonotype was detected a few times. The chain carries TRBV7-2 and TRBJ2-3, with 13 bases aligning to TRBD2. The germline V gene has CDR1 SGHTA and CDR2 FQGNSA. V dropped 4 bases and J dropped 2; count of bases not matched to a gene: 6. The CDR3 sequence is 17 residues long. CDR3 sequence (DNA): TGTGCCAGCAGCTCGAGGACTAGCGGGAGTTTCACAGATACGCAGTATTTT. It codes for CASSSRTSGSFTDTQYF.

This chain connects TRBV12-3 or TRBV12-4 to TRBJ1-3, with unresolved D. Trimming shortened V by 6 bases and J by 1 base, and 16 bases separated the two germline ends. The CDR3 totals 16 residues. CDR3 nucleotides: TGTGCCAGCAGCCGATTCGACGGCGATTCTGGAAACACCATATATTTT. Encoded protein: CASSRFDGDSGNTIYF.

The V and J genes are TRBV4-3 and TRBJ2-7; no firm D call. Looked up from germline, CDR1 is LGHNA and CDR2 is YSLEER. The length of the CDR3 is 13 residues. Deletions cut 0 bases from V and 2 bases from J, with 5 bases between. The CDR3 bases are TGCGCCAGCAGCCAAGATCGGCCCTACGAGCAGTACTTC. Its translation is CASSQDRPYEQYF.

The CDR3 nucleotides are TGTGCCAGCAGTTCCCACTACAGGGAGAACTATGGCTACACCTTC. Translation: CASSSHYRENYGYTF. The chain employs TRBV27 and TRBJ1-2; tentative D call: TRBD1 (6 bases). CDR1 is MNHEY, CDR2 SMNVEV, per germline (reference sequence). V lost 4 bases, J lost 2 bases, and 14 bases lay in between. This CDR3 contains 15 residues.

This clonotype showed up just a few times. V and J are TRBV5-1 and TRBJ1-6; perhaps TRBD1 as D (6 bases). The germline CDR1 and CDR2 sequences are SGHRS and YFSETQ. CDR3 length: 15 amino acids. The ends were cut back, 4 bases at V and 6 bases at J, with 14 bases in the middle. DNA for the CDR3: TGCGCCAGCAGCCCCCGTGGACAGCTTAATTCACCCCTCCACTTT. Its translation: CASSPRGQLNSPLHF.